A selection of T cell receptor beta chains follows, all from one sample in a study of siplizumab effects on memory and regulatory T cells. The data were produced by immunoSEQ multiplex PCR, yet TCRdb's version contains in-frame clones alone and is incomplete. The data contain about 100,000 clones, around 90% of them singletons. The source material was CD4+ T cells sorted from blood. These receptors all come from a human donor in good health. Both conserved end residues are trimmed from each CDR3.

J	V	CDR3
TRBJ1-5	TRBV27	ASKRQGSNQPQH
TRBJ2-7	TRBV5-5	ASSFGFSTSGLYEQY
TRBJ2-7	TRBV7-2	ASSLRARGTEDEQY
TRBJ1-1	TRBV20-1	SARMTEAF
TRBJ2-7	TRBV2	ASGPISGADEQY
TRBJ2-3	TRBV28	ASSAARGFTDTQY
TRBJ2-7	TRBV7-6	ASSLVLASGGGEQY
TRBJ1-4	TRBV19	ASSTGTSKKLF
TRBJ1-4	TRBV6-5	ASSSNEKLF
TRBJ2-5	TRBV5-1	ASSLVGGQETQY
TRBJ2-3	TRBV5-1	ASTGLAGGSDTQY
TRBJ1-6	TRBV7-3	ASSPTGGSPLH
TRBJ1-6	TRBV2	ASSDFGRETSPLH
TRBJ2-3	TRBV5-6	ASSFRRTDTQY
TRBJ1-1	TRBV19	ASRVWETNTEAF
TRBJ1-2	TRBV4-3	ASSQDAGYGYT
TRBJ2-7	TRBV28	ASSPGSRGTYEQY
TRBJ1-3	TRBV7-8	ASSLATDSGNTIY
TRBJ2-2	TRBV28	ASTRTSGGAFGTGELF
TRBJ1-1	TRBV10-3	AISAGRNTEAF
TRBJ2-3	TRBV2	ASSYIIRSTDTQY
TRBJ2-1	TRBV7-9	ASSYSGGGNEQF
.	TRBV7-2	ASSLFQGYEQY
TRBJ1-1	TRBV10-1	ASSKQSNTEAF
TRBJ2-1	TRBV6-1	ASSAASGGANNEQF
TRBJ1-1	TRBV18	ASSPGLAVNTEAF
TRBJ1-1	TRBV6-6	ASGTGMNTEAF
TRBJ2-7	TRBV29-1	SAKNTGGPYEQY
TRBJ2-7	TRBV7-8	ASSLLMGESYEQY
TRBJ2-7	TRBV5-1	ASSTGQGYEQY
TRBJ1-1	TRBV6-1	ASSTEIHTEAF
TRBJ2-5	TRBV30	AWKMGLAVQETQY
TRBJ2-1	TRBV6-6	ASSYRDSYNEQF
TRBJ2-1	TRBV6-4	ASSWGEANEQF
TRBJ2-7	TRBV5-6	ASSRTGGSIYEQY
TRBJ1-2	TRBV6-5	ASSYLASSNYGYT
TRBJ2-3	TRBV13	ASSLTFSGGILSTDTQY
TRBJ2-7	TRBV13	ASSLGAGFGTYEQY
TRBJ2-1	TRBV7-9	ASSSMGPHNEQF
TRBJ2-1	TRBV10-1	ASSDQAGGNNEQF
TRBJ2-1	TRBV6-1	ASTIGTLDNEQF
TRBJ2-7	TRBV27	ASRPGGALVEQY
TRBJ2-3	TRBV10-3	AISEPQGARPGDTQY
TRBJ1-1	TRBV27	ASSFLGGNTEAF
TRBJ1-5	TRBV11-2	ASSLAGGNQPQH
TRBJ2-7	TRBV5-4	ASSSGTGGVRGEQY
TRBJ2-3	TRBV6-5	ASSYSRYTDTQY
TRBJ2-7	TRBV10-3	AISDTLLAFYEQY
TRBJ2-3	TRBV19	ASTTGTGPTVTQY
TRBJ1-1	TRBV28	ASSSWTGGAGEAF
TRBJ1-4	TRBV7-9	ASSFSELNEKLF
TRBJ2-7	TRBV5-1	ASSLSQGINEQY
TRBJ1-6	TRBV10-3	AIRDGNNSPLH
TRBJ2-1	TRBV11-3	ASSNRNLNEQF